These 24 T cell receptor beta chains came from one sample sequenced in a study of CD8 T cells in Susac syndrome. With random hexamers, 0.5 to 1 ug RNA was reverse transcribed. TCRdb called the immunoSEQ multiplex PCR reads again in MiXCR, with one record for every CDR3 protein. The sample shows around 300,000 distinct CDR3 sequences, roughly 85% of them seen only once. The sequencing sample was made of CD8+ T cells from PBMCs. Receptors were obtained from a human donor with multiple sclerosis.

The CDR3 bases are TGTGCCAGCAGTCCCGAGGGGTGGGGATCCTACTACGAGCAGTACTTC. It yields the protein CASSPEGWGSYYEQYF. The chain uses TRBV6-1 and TRBJ2-7; D may match TRBD1 or TRBD2 (5 bases each). V shed 5 bases and J shed 3 bases, with 20 bases lying between them. In germline, CDR1 is MNHNS, CDR2 SASEGT. The CDR3 is 16 amino acids.

The rearrangement links TRBV3-1 to TRBJ2-3, with D perhaps given as TRBD1 or TRBD2 (5 bases each). This CDR3 contains 13 residues. The ends were cut back, 7 bases at V and 4 bases at J, with 12 bases in the middle. In germline, CDR1 is LGHDT, CDR2 YNNKEL (reference sequence). In DNA form, the CDR3 reads TGTGCCAGCAACCGGGACCTCGCAGATACGCAGTATTTT. Its translation is CASNRDLADTQYF.

The gene calls are TRBV4-3 and TRBJ1-2, with D possibly matching TRBD1 (6 bases). This CDR3 has 12 amino acids. The V gene's germline CDR1 is LGHNA and CDR2 YSLEER. The ends were cut back, 6 bases at V and 4 bases at J, with 9 bases in the middle. In nucleotides, the CDR3 is TGCGCCAGCAGGAAACAGGGCTATGGCTACACCTTC. Amino acids: CASRKQGYGYTF.

The chain has TRBV4-3 and TRBJ2-3; D possibly corresponds to TRBD1 (6 bases). The V and J ends lost 4 bases and 3 bases respectively, with 11 bases between them. The CDR3 is made up of 14 amino acids. Germline assignment: CDR1 LGHNA and CDR2 YSLEER. The CDR3 DNA reads TGCGCCAGCAGCCTGAGGGGGATGACAGATACGCAGTATTTT. This codes for CASSLRGMTDTQYF.

V usage is TRBV6-2 or TRBV6-3 and J usage is TRBJ2-7; weak D call: TRBD2 (6 bases). V shed 0 bases and J shed 4 bases, with 16 bases lying between them. Germline CDR1 MNHEY, CDR2 SVGEGT. The CDR3 covers 16 residues. The CDR3 nucleotides are TGTGCCAGCAGTTACTCGACACGGGAGCCTCCATACGAGCAGTACTTC. Translation gives CASSYSTREPPYEQYF.

The V and J genes are TRBV20-1 and TRBJ2-7; D may be TRBD2 (5 bases). The CDR3 sequence is 15 residues long. In germline, CDR1 is DFQATT, CDR2 SNEGSKA (reference sequence). With 0 bases removed from V and 3 bases from J, the gap between germline ends came to 15 bases. Here the CDR3 reads CSARDRAEGYYEQYF. The CDR3 nucleotides read TGCAGTGCTAGAGATCGCGCCGAGGGCTACTACGAGCAGTACTTC.

The chain recombines TRBV7-8 with TRBJ2-5, with D perhaps matching TRBD1 (6 bases). This CDR3 has 17 amino acids. CDR1 and CDR2 (germline): SGHVS, FQNEAQ. Trimming pared 2 bases from V and 5 bases from J, leaving 21 bases between. CDR3 coding DNA: TGTGCCAGCAGCTTAATCGTTCCAGGGGAATTGGGGGAGACCCAGTACTTC. It is translated as CASSLIVPGELGETQYF.

V is TRBV9 and J is TRBJ1-3; D is perhaps TRBD1 (5 bases). V lost 7 bases, J lost 0 bases, and 14 bases lay in between. CDR3 length: 15 residues. Germline V lookup: CDR1 SGDLS, CDR2 YYNGEE. This chain's CDR3 is CASGIGASSGNTIYF. For the CDR3, the DNA is TGTGCCAGCGGAATTGGGGCGAGCTCTGGAAACACCATATATTTT.

The rearrangement links TRBV24-1 to TRBJ1-1; possible D gene TRBD1, 5 bases. Trimming stripped 7 bases from V and 1 base from J, with 9 bases between. Germline V gives CDR1 KGHDR, CDR2 SFDVKD. The CDR3 covers 13 residues. The CDR3 nucleotides are TGTGCCACCAGAACCGGGGCGAACACTGAAGCTTTCTTT. Its protein product is CATRTGANTEAFF.

The rearrangement uses TRBV28 and TRBJ1-5; TRBD1 matches 11 bases. With V trimmed by 5 bases and J by 7 bases, 13 bases remained unmatched. Germline assignment: CDR1 MDHEN and CDR2 SYDVKM. The CDR3 has 17 residues. Here the CDR3 reads CASSPHPGQGAEQPQHF. In DNA, the CDR3 is TGTGCCAGCAGTCCACATCCCGGACAGGGGGCAGAGCAGCCCCAGCATTTT.

This clonotype was seen more than once but under ten times. The J gene is TRBJ2-7, the V gene TRBV9, with a weak D call TRBD1 (6 bases). Per the germline V gene, CDR1 is SGDLS and CDR2 is YYNGEE. The CDR3 extends over 14 amino acids. Trimming left V 6 bases short and J 5 bases short, with 18 bases between. CDR3 sequence: CASNEGTTLNEQYF. Written as DNA, the CDR3 is TGTGCCAGCAACGAGGGGACAACCCTCAACGAGCAGTACTTC.

The CDR3 protein is CASSYVGFYEQYF. CDR3 DNA sequence: TGTGCCAGCAGTTATGTGGGATTCTACGAGCAGTACTTC. This chain connects TRBV6-6 to TRBJ2-7; D ambiguous. From germline, CDR1 is MNHNY and CDR2 SVGAGI (reference sequence). The V and J ends lost 3 bases and 3 bases respectively, with 9 bases between them. The CDR3 loop spans 13 amino acids.

Worth noting for this clonotype: The junction and the germline gene differ at one end; a read error may be behind it. The V call is TRBV7-2, the J call TRBJ2-7; possibly TRBD2 for D (5 bases). The germline V gene has CDR1 SGHTA and CDR2 FQGNSA. CDR3 length: 14 residues. CDR3 amino acids: CASSIEGVSYEQCF. The CDR3 coding sequence is TGTGCCAGCAGCATCGAGGGCGTTTCCTACGAGCAGTGCTTC.

This chain joins TRBV7-9 and TRBJ2-1; D gene unclear. The CDR3 extends over 14 amino acids. The germline gives CDR1 SEHNR, CDR2 FQNEAQ (reference sequence). Between the trimmed V and J ends, which lost 5 bases and 3 bases, there was a span of 11 bases. CDR3 amino acids: CASSVSPGYNEQFF. The CDR3 DNA sequence: TGTGCCAGCAGCGTTAGTCCAGGCTACAATGAGCAGTTCTTC.

This rearrangement joins TRBV9 to TRBJ2-7; D might be TRBD2 (5 bases). CDR3 length equals 14 residues. Trimming took 0 bases from V and 4 from J, leaving 11 bases between them. In germline, CDR1 is SGDLS, CDR2 YYNGEE. This CDR3 reads CASSVGLSPYEQYF. CDR3 in DNA: TGTGCCAGCAGCGTAGGACTATCCCCTTACGAGCAGTACTTC.

This chain uses TRBV6-4 with TRBJ2-2; D is uncertain. The V end was cut by 9 bases, the J end by 1 base, with 12 bases between. The germline V gene has CDR1 MRHNA and CDR2 SNTAGT. This CDR3 contains 14 residues. The CDR3 spells CASREGMNTGELFF. CDR3 DNA sequence: TGTGCCAGTCGAGAAGGAATGAACACCGGGGAGCTGTTTTTT.

This sequence joins TRBV2 and TRBJ2-5; a weak D match, TRBD1 (5 bases). Between the trimmed V and J ends, which lost 10 bases and 4 bases, there was a span of 7 bases. Germline CDR1 and CDR2: SNHLY and FYNNEI. The CDR3 has 10 amino acids. DNA of the CDR3: TGTGCCATTAGGGGAGAGACCCAGTACTTC. Translating it yields CAIRGETQYF.

The J gene is TRBJ2-1, the V gene TRBV5-1; 7 nucleotides match TRBD2. CDR1 and CDR2 from the germline V gene are SGHRS and YFSETQ. The CDR3 has 16 residues. V was clipped by 4 bases and J by 7 bases; unmatched bases: 14. CDR3 nucleotide sequence: TGCGCCAGCAGCCCCAACGGACTAGTCACAAGAAATGAGCAGTTCTTC. The encoded protein is CASSPNGLVTRNEQFF.

This clonotype was seen a handful of times. The chain recombines TRBV9 with TRBJ2-1; no reliable D call. Per the germline V gene, CDR1 is SGDLS and CDR2 is YYNGEE. CDR3 length equals 16 residues. The V and J ends lost 1 base and 0 bases respectively, with 11 bases between them. CDR3 sequence: CASSVTALDSYNEQFF. CDR3 sequence (DNA): TGTGCCAGCAGCGTAACAGCTTTGGACTCCTACAATGAGCAGTTCTTC.

V gene TRBV11-2 combines with J gene TRBJ1-3; D is ambiguous. Germline-derived CDR1 and CDR2 are SGHAT and FQNNGV. CDR3 length equals 15 residues. The V and J ends lost 0 bases and 4 bases respectively, with 10 bases between them. CDR3 amino acids: CASSLEGGIGNTIYF. The CDR3 DNA follows: TGTGCCAGCAGCTTAGAAGGCGGAATAGGAAACACCATATATTTT.

This clonotype has only a few counts. CDR3 protein: CAWSETSGNNEQFF. The CDR3 DNA is TGTGCCTGGAGTGAGACTAGCGGCAACAATGAGCAGTTCTTC. The V and J genes are TRBV30 and TRBJ2-1; TRBD2 aligns across 9 bases. Germline V gene sequence: CDR1 GTSNPN, CDR2 SVGIG (reference sequence). The CDR3 loop spans 14 amino acids. Trimming at V came to 1 base and at J to 5 bases, leaving 3 bases not matched to a gene.

As to this clonotype: One end of the junction varies from germline; a read error may be responsible. V and J are TRBV14 and TRBJ2-1; D ambiguous. CDR3 length equals 14 residues. Per the germline V gene, CDR1 is SGHDN and CDR2 is FVKESK. The CDR3, as DNA: TGTGCCAGCAACCAAGATCTGTACAATGAAGAGCAGTTCTTC. Encoded protein: CASNQDLYNEEQFF.

This clonotype was observed a single time. The chain links TRBV29-1 to TRBJ1-5; D gene unclear. The germline V gene has CDR1 SQVTM and CDR2 ANQGSEA. V dropped 5 bases and J dropped 0 bases, with 11 bases sitting between them. This CDR3 comprises 14 residues. CDR3 loop: CSVLTGLSNQPQHF. CDR3 coding DNA: TGCAGCGTTCTAACCGGACTTAGCAATCAGCCCCAGCATTTT.

The genes are TRBV28 and TRBJ1-1, with D unresolved. CDR1 is MDHEN and CDR2 is SYDVKM in the germline V gene. This CDR3 contains 12 residues. Trimming took off 10 bases at V and 0 bases at J, with 9 bases between the two ends. The CDR3 nucleotides read TGTGCCACCGATGCGGTGAACACTGAAGCTTTCTTT. Translating it yields CATDAVNTEAFF.